This T cell receptor (beta chain) emerged from a study of CXCR3-negative and CXCR3-positive naive CD8 T cells. CDR1 is LGHNA, CDR2 YNFKEQ, per germline. CDR3 length: 17 amino acids. The sorting of each CD8+ T cell subset was done in triplicate, at 300,000 cells each. Libraries were UMI-labeled 5' RACE TRB cDNA. TCRdb re-called the 5' RACE reads and gives one entry per CDR3 protein, without DNA. The sample's table shows 45,000 or so distinct CDR3 sequences. The sample comprised memory CD8+ T cells from blood. The TCR was taken from a human donor in good health. Some clones in this sample may be carry-over from other donors' samples. The chain carries TRBV4-2 and TRBJ2-7; TCRdb selects TRBD1, and the lack of DNA leaves this call unchecked. CDR3 protein: CASSQWGTGGAYYEQYF.